This T cell receptor beta chain was documented in a study of technical replicates of blood from a handful of donors. The CDR3 runs to 15 residues. Germline-derived CDR1 and CDR2 are LNHDA and SQIVND (reference sequence). V was shortened by 8 bases and J by 7 bases, with 21 bases between the two germline ends. Only in-frame clones appear in the TCRdb table, and some are missing; sequencing was by immunoSEQ multiplex PCR. The repertoire holds about 74,000 clones, around 93% seen once, with roughly 0.26% in the top ten. J is TRBJ1-5 and V is TRBV19; D may be TRBD1 (6 bases). This receptor was obtained from a human donor in good health. The material sequenced was T cells isolated from PBMCs. The CDR3 loop reads CASRTTAQGTQPQHF. The CDR3 nucleotides read TGTGCCAGTCGAACCACGGCACAGGGAACCCAGCCCCAGCATTTT.